These 6 T cell receptor beta chains share one sample of origin, sequenced in a study of blood T cell repertoires in COVID-19. Sequenced by immunoSEQ multiplex PCR; TCRdb stores in-frame clones only, minus some. The sample comprises around 310,000 clones, around nine tenths of which are singletons, and 3.5% to 4% rests with the top ten. The sequenced material came from peripheral blood. The origin of the receptors is a woman in her fifties or sixties with active or convalescent COVID-19.

The chain uses TRBV28 and TRBJ1-4; no reliable D call. The CDR3 runs to 14 residues. Germline loops: CDR1 MDHEN, CDR2 SYDVKM. Trimming removed 8 bases at V and 6 bases at J, with 16 bases between. In DNA form, the CDR3 reads TGTGCCAGCGCCGGCAACCGACTCTATGAAAAACTGTTTTTT. Encoded protein: CASAGNRLYEKLFF.

The genes are TRBV6-1 and TRBJ2-1; no firm D call. The ends were cut back, 2 bases at V and 2 bases at J, with 13 bases in the middle. Germline lookup yields CDR1 MNHNS and CDR2 SASEGT. This CDR3 spans 16 amino acids. The CDR3 loop reads CASSEYGVRPYNEQFF. In nucleotides, the CDR3 is TGTGCCAGCAGTGAATATGGAGTTAGGCCCTACAATGAGCAGTTCTTC.

This clone was counted a single time. The chain employs TRBV11-2 and TRBJ1-6, with 7 bases lining up with TRBD1. The CDR3 runs 16 residues. V trimming: 1 base; J trimming: 7 bases; junction bases outside the gene matches: 7. Germline lookup yields CDR1 SGHAT and CDR2 FQNNGV. CDR3 amino acids: CASSLGGQPINSPLHF. The CDR3 DNA reads as TGTGCCAGCAGCTTAGGGGGACAGCCGATAAATTCACCCCTCCACTTT.

The rearrangement links TRBV5-1 to TRBJ2-7; TRBD1 matches at 8 bases. With V trimmed by 2 bases and J by 6 bases, 1 base remained unmatched. The germline V gene encodes CDR1 SGHRS and CDR2 YFSETQ. This CDR3 spans 12 amino acids. DNA of the CDR3: TGCGCCAGCAGCTTACAGGGGGTCGAGCAGTACTTC. This codes for CASSLQGVEQYF.

V and J are TRBV9 and TRBJ2-7; 7 nucleotides agree with TRBD1. This CDR3 comprises 15 residues. V gave up 1 base and J gave up 2 bases; unmatched junction bases: 6. CDR1 is SGDLS and CDR2 is YYNGEE in the germline V gene. Here the CDR3 reads CASSVRPGQPYEQYF. The CDR3 DNA reads as TGTGCCAGCAGCGTAAGGCCGGGACAGCCCTACGAGCAGTACTTC. Full variable domain (outside the CDR3, taken from reference TRBV9 and TRBJ2-7): DSGVTQTPKHLITATGQRVTLRCSPRSGDLSVYWYQQSLDQGLQFLIQYYNGEERAKGNILERFSAQQFPDLHSELNLSSLELGDSALYFCASSVRPGQPYEQYFGPGTRLTVT.

The V and J genes are TRBV7-3 and TRBJ1-1; no definite D call. The CDR3 has 13 residues. The V gene lost 5 bases and the J gene lost 10 bases, with 17 bases spanning the gap. In germline, CDR1 is SGHTA, CDR2 FQGTGA. CDR3 residues: CASSPFPTSGAFF. CDR3 nucleotides: TGTGCCAGCAGCCCCTTCCCCACGTCGGGAGCTTTCTTT.